Listed here are 13 T cell receptor beta chains from one sample, sequenced in a study of blood T cell repertoires in COVID-19. The data were produced by immunoSEQ multiplex PCR, yet TCRdb's version contains in-frame clones alone and is incomplete. Counted here are about 270,000 clones, around 92% occurring once; the ten biggest clones make up 1.9%. The sample taken for sequencing was PBMCs or T cells enriched from blood (not recorded which). The source of these receptors is a woman in her sixties or seventies who had recovered from COVID-19.

This chain connects TRBV25-1 to TRBJ1-1, with TRBD1 matching 10 bases. V was clipped by 5 bases and J by 3 bases; unmatched bases: 6. The CDR3 has 15 amino acids. Looked up from germline, CDR1 is MGHDK and CDR2 is SYGVNS. The CDR3 DNA reads TGTGCCAGCAGTAATCCGGGGACAGGGGACACTGAAGCTTTCTTT. It translates to CASSNPGTGDTEAFF.

The chain combines TRBV6-1 with TRBJ2-7; the D gene is possibly TRBD2 (6 bases). This CDR3 contains 16 residues. Germline-derived CDR1 and CDR2 are MNHNS and SASEGT. V gave up 2 bases and J gave up 7 bases, with 21 bases separating them. The CDR3 spells CASSETPRTFGGEQYF. CDR3 DNA sequence: TGTGCCAGCAGTGAAACCCCACGGACCTTCGGAGGGGAGCAGTACTTC.

The chain has TRBV12-3 or TRBV12-4 and TRBJ2-7, with a weak D call TRBD2 (5 bases). This CDR3 comprises 13 residues. V was cut by 6 bases and J by 5 bases, with 14 bases left in between. The CDR3 reads CASSRRTRNEQYF. In DNA, the CDR3 is TGTGCCAGCAGCCGCCGGACTCGCAACGAGCAGTACTTC.

The chain is built from TRBV9 and TRBJ2-7, with a tentative D call TRBD2 (6 bases). Per the germline V gene, CDR1 is SGDLS and CDR2 is YYNGEE. The V end lost 2 bases, the J end lost 0 bases, and 12 bases lay between the germline ends. The CDR3 runs to 15 residues. CDR3 sequence reads: CASSVGTPSSYEQYF. The CDR3 region has the DNA TGTGCCAGCAGCGTCGGGACTCCGAGCTCCTACGAGCAGTACTTC.

The chain couples TRBV4-2 to TRBJ1-4; 7 nucleotides line up with TRBD1. Germline loops: CDR1 LGHNA, CDR2 YNFKEQ. Germline trimming cut 5 bases from V and 10 bases from J; bases unmatched to any gene: 13. CDR3 length: 15 residues. The CDR3 bases are TGTGCCAGCAGCTTGTCTGGGCAGGGGGTGGGAAAACTGTTTTTT. Amino acids: CASSLSGQGVGKLFF.

This clone has only one observation. V is TRBV3-1 (or the pseudogene TRBV3-2) and J is TRBJ1-4; TRBD1 is a possible D gene (5 bases). V lost 3 bases, J lost 8 bases, and 16 bases lay in between. Germline V CDR1 and CDR2: LGHDT, YNNKEL (reference sequence). The CDR3 runs 15 residues. CDR3 bases: TGTGCCAGCAGCCAGGGACTCGGGGTGGGGGAAAAACTGTTTTTT. Its translation: CASSQGLGVGEKLFF.

This rearrangement joins TRBV5-8 to TRBJ2-7; TRBD1 matches 11 bases. The CDR3 sequence is 16 residues long. V trimming: 4 bases; J trimming: 0 bases; junction bases outside the gene matches: 6. From germline, CDR1 is SGHTS and CDR2 YDEGEE. The CDR3 DNA reads TGTGCCAGCAGCCACTTCGGGACAGGGGGCTCCTACGAGCAGTACTTC. It encodes CASSHFGTGGSYEQYF.

V usage is TRBV19 and J usage is TRBJ2-7; D possibly corresponds to TRBD1 (6 bases). Germline V gene lookup returns CDR1 LNHDA and CDR2 SQIVND (reference sequence). This CDR3 is 16 amino acids long. V was trimmed by 4 bases and J by 5 bases, leaving 21 bases between them. CDR3 DNA sequence: TGTGCCAGTAGTACCTCCAGGGCGCAGGGGAAGAACGAGCAGTACTTC. This encodes CASSTSRAQGKNEQYF.

The CDR3 DNA sequence: TGTGCCAGCAGCGGGGAGATCAATCAGCCCCAGCATTTT. Its protein product is CASSGEINQPQHF. This chain joins TRBV9 and TRBJ1-5; D is unresolved. Trimming took 3 bases from V and 3 from J, leaving 7 bases between them. Germline values: CDR1 SGDLS, CDR2 YYNGEE. This CDR3 comprises 13 residues.

The chain employs TRBV2 and TRBJ1-2, with D possibly TRBD1 on 5 matching bases. The CDR3 has 13 amino acids. The V end was cut by 1 base, the J end by 7 bases, with 10 bases between. CDR1 and CDR2 (germline): SNHLY, FYNNEI. CDR3: CASSEVRDSGYTF. The CDR3 nucleotides read TGTGCCAGCAGTGAAGTCAGGGACTCTGGCTACACCTTC.

The rearrangement links TRBV6-5 to TRBJ1-5; a possible D gene is TRBD1 (6 bases). Trimming left V 7 bases short and J 6 bases short, with 16 bases between. The CDR3 has 14 residues. Germline loops: CDR1 MNHEY, CDR2 SVGAGI. This CDR3 reads CASNPTGKTQPQHF. DNA of the CDR3: TGTGCCAGCAATCCAACAGGGAAAACTCAGCCCCAGCATTTT.

The chain couples TRBV5-1 to TRBJ1-2, with 9 bases matching TRBD1. The germline gives CDR1 SGHRS, CDR2 YFSETQ. The CDR3 runs to 15 residues. The trim removed 7 bases at V and 3 bases at J, leaving 10 bases unmatched. The CDR3 DNA is TGCGCCAGCGCCCCCGGGACAGGGTTAGACTATGGCTACACCTTC. This encodes CASAPGTGLDYGYTF.

The chain carries TRBV5-1 and TRBJ2-2; the D is unclear. Germline CDR1 reads SGHRS; CDR2 reads YFSETQ. V was pared by 1 base and J by 5 bases, with 6 bases between. CDR3 length: 13 amino acids. The CDR3 protein is CASSLLETGELFF. The CDR3 coding sequence is TGCGCCAGCAGCTTGTTGGAGACCGGGGAGCTGTTTTTT.